This T cell receptor beta chain was obtained from a study of blood T cells in healthy people across ages. Combining a sample-barcoded 5' primer with a J-beta primer mix, a second PCR ran for roughly 7 to 11 cycles. TCRdb re-analysed the 5' RACE reads in MiXCR, keeping a single row per CDR3 protein. The sample shows 1.5 million or so distinct CDR3 sequences, 35% to 45% of them seen only once. Trimming pared 7 bases from V and 12 bases from J, leaving 25 bases between. CDR3 length: 16 amino acids. On this clonotype: Its antigen is unknown.

The study, taken as a whole, reports: No one knew whether donors had CMV, which possibly confounded expanded clonotype changes. Strong correlation was found linking TCR beta diversity to naive T cell percentage. When set beside aged donors, long-lived donors presented more naive CD4+ cells and higher diversity.

Specimen: blood. The sequence was obtained from a woman between 18 and 29 years old in good health. The J gene is TRBJ1-6, the V gene TRBV12-3 or TRBV12-4; D gene uncertain. CDR3 loop: CASTHWSGRNGGPLHF. The CDR3 coding sequence is TGTGCCAGCACCCATTGGAGCGGTAGGAATGGAGGACCCCTCCACTTT.